This T cell receptor beta chain emerged from a study of blood T cell repertoires in COVID-19. Trimming shortened V by 10 bases and J by 2 bases, and 17 bases separated the two germline ends. This CDR3 has 14 amino acids. Germline V gene data show CDR1 as MNHEY and CDR2 as SVGAGI. The count of this clone is one. Sequencing was performed with immunoSEQ multiplex PCR; in TCRdb, only in-frame clones are kept and a portion is missing. The sample includes 90,000 to 120,000 clones, over 80% of them seen just once. V usage is TRBV6-5 and J usage is TRBJ1-1, with D unclear. The sequence came from a woman aged 25 to 39 with acute or convalescent COVID-19. Sequencing input: peripheral blood. CDR3 amino acids: CATLPSGRNTEAFF. The CDR3 DNA sequence: TGTGCCACCCTACCTTCGGGTCGCAACACTGAAGCTTTCTTT.